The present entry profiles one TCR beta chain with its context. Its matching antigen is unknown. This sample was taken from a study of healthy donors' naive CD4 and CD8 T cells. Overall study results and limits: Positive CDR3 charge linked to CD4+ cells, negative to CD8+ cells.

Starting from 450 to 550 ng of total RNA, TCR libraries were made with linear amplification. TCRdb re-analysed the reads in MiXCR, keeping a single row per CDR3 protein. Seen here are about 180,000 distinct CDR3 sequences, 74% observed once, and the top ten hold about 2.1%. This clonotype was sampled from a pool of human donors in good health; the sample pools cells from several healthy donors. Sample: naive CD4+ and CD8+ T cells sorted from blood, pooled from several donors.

The DNA for the CDR3 is TGTGCCAGCAACCGGCGGGGTCTGAACACTGAAGCTTTCTTT. Translated, it gives CASNRRGLNTEAFF. The gene calls are TRBV27 and TRBJ1-1; D gene unclear. Germline CDR1 and CDR2: MNHEY and SMNVEV (reference sequence). Trimming removed 7 bases at V and 0 bases at J, with 12 bases between. The CDR3 totals 14 residues.